The 17 T cell receptor beta chains listed next were all sequenced from one sample in a study of diagnostic markers for celiac disease. TCRdb re-called the reads; one entry per CDR3 protein, DNA not given. The sample includes 350 to 450 distinct CDR3 sequences. Sequences were obtained from either unsorted cells or a sorted T cell fraction (not recorded which). These receptors were obtained from a human donor.

This rearrangement joins TRBV29-1 to TRBJ2-1; TCRdb's D call of TRBD2 is untestable without DNA. The CDR3 sequence is 15 residues long. Per germline, CDR1 SQVTM and CDR2 ANQGSEA. CDR3 amino acids: CSVETSGRPHNEQFF.

This chain connects TRBV5-5 to TRBJ2-7; no DNA is available, so the TRBD1 call from TCRdb remains unchecked. The CDR3 length is 14 residues. Germline V gene data show CDR1 as SGHKS and CDR2 as YYEKEE (reference sequence). The CDR3: CASSIMGGGYEQYF.

The chain uses TRBV18 and TRBJ2-1; TCRdb selects TRBD1, and the lack of DNA leaves this call unchecked. CDR1 and CDR2 (germline): KGHSH, LQKENI. The CDR3 is made up of 16 amino acids. The CDR3 sequence: CASSPWTSSSYNEQFF.

The chain joins TRBV7-9 to TRBJ2-1; TCRdb indicates TRBD2, and absent DNA this call remains unverified. The CDR3 is 13 residues long. Germline CDR1 reads SEHNR; CDR2 reads FQNEAQ (reference sequence). The CDR3 sequence is CASSKDSRDEQFF. Using reference TRBV7-9 and TRBJ2-1 for the parts outside the CDR3, the full variable domain is DTGVSQNPRHKITKRGQNVTFRCDPISEHNRLYWYRQTLGQGPEFLTYFQNEAQLEKSRLLSDRFSAERPKGSFSTLEIQRTEQGDSAMYLCASSKDSRDEQFFGPGTRLTVL.

According to its frequency, this clonotype is medium-sized. The CDR3 sequence: CASSLDSQTEAFF. The V call is TRBV5-1, the J call TRBJ1-1. The CDR3 contains 13 residues. In germline, CDR1 is SGHRS, CDR2 YFSETQ.

Frequency places this clonotype as hyperexpanded. The chain combines TRBV11-3 with TRBJ1-1; TCRdb names TRBD1, which stays unverified in the absence of DNA. The CDR3 has 15 amino acids. CDR1 and CDR2 (germline): SGHNT, YENEEA. The CDR3 region is CASSSQTGMNTEAFF.

Considering frequency, this clonotype is medium-sized (0.01 to 0.1%). The chain joins TRBV7-3 to TRBJ2-3; there is no DNA to check the TCRdb D call of TRBD1. The CDR3 contains 17 residues. Germline V gene lookup returns CDR1 SGHTA and CDR2 FQGTGA. The CDR3 sequence is CASSLFSTGTGSDTQYF. The full variable domain, rest sourced from reference TRBV7-3 and TRBJ2-3, is GAGVSQTPSNKVTEKGKYVELRCDPISGHTALYWYRQSLGQGPEFLIYFQGTGAADDSGLPNDRFFAVRPEGSVSTLKIQRTERGDSAVYLCASSLFSTGTGSDTQYFGPGTRLTVL.

Its frequency marks this clonotype as medium-sized. The chain uses TRBV20-1 and TRBJ2-1; TCRdb's D call, TRBD1, is unchecked because there is no DNA. The CDR3 length is 15 residues. The germline gives CDR1 DFQATT, CDR2 SNEGSKA (reference sequence). The CDR3 is CSAPTRDRGTNEQFF.

This clonotype is large (0.1 to 1%) by frequency. This chain links TRBV20-1 with TRBJ2-1; the TCRdb D gene call, TRBD2, has no DNA to confirm it. The CDR3 contains 16 residues. Germline V gene lookup returns CDR1 DFQATT and CDR2 SNEGSKA (reference sequence). CDR3: CSARVTSGRTYNEQFF.

V gene TRBV5-4 combines with J gene TRBJ2-3; TCRdb's D call of TRBD1 is untestable without DNA. The CDR3 loop spans 16 amino acids. CDR1 is SGHNT, CDR2 YYREEE, per germline (reference sequence). The CDR3 spells CASSFKGSLRPDTQYF.

Frequency places this clonotype as medium-sized. This chain links TRBV7-9 with TRBJ1-2. The CDR3 extends over 11 amino acids. Germline values: CDR1 SEHNR, CDR2 FQNEAQ (reference sequence). CDR3 residues: CASSLGGSYTF. Full variable domain (outside the CDR3, taken from reference TRBV7-9 and TRBJ1-2): DTGVSQNPRHKITKRGQNVTFRCDPISEHNRLYWYRQTLGQGPEFLTYFQNEAQLEKSRLLSDRFSAERPKGSFSTLEIQRTEQGDSAMYLCASSLGGSYTFGSGTRLTVV.

The V and J genes are TRBV5-1 and TRBJ2-1; TCRdb's assignment of TRBD2 cannot be checked, as there is no DNA. The CDR3 consists of 15 residues. Germline V gene lookup returns CDR1 SGHRS and CDR2 YFSETQ. CDR3 region: CASSLTSGRAVEQFF.

The chain combines TRBV7-2 with TRBJ2-6; TCRdb's D call of TRBD2 is untestable without DNA. This CDR3 comprises 18 residues. Germline values: CDR1 SGHTA, CDR2 FQGNSA. The CDR3 loop reads CASSLRGLRSSGANVLTF.

This clonotype is large (0.1 to 1%) by frequency. This chain links TRBV19 with TRBJ2-7; lacking DNA, the TRBD1 call made by TCRdb goes unchecked. Germline CDR1 reads LNHDA; CDR2 reads SQIVND (reference sequence). The CDR3 is 15 residues long. The CDR3 region is CASSTDSQSSYEQYF.

The V gene is TRBV6-2 or TRBV6-3, the J gene TRBJ2-5. CDR3 size: 13 residues. From germline, CDR1 is MNHEY and CDR2 SVGEGT. CDR3 residues: CASRRFSQETQYF.

The V and J genes are TRBV10-2 and TRBJ2-7. CDR3 length equals 16 residues. Germline V gene sequence: CDR1 WSHSY, CDR2 SAAADI. The CDR3: CASSEGVGLHVGEQYF.

By frequency, this clonotype registers medium-sized (0.01 to 0.1%). V and J are TRBV7-2 and TRBJ1-3. The CDR3 is 13 residues long. Per the germline V gene, CDR1 is SGHTA and CDR2 is FQGNSA. The CDR3 region is CASSSRAGNTIYF.